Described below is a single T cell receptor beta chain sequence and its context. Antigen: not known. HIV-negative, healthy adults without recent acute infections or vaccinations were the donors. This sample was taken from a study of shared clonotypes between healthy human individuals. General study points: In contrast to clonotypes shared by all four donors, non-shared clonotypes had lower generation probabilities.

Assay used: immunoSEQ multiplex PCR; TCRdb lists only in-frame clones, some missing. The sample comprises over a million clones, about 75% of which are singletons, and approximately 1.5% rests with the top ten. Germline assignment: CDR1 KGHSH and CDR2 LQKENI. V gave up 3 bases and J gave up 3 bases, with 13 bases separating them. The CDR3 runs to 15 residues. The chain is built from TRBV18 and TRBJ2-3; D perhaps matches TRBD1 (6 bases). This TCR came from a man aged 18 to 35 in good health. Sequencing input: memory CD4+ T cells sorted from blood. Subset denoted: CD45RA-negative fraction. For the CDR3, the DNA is TGTGCCAGCTCACCTTTGACAGGCCTTACAGATACGCAGTATTTT. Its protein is CASSPLTGLTDTQYF. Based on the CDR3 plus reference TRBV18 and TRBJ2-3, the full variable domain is NAGVMQNPRHLVRRRGQEARLRCSPMKGHSHVYWYRQLPEEGLKFMVYLQKENIIDESGMPKERFSAEFPKEGPSILRIQQVVRGDSAAYFCASSPLTGLTDTQYFGPGTRLTVL.